This T cell receptor (beta chain) stems from a study of cytomegalovirus exposure and HLA in healthy donors. Study observations and caveats: As immune exposure information, only CMV serostatus was available.

For this clone: Its antigen is unknown.

It was with 60 Vbeta and 13 Jbeta primers that the PCR ran. The assay was immunoSEQ multiplex PCR, and TCRdb's table has in-frame clones only and misses some. The sample has 50,000 to 75,000 clones, 65% to 90% seen once. From germline, CDR1 is SGHTA and CDR2 FQGNSA. Deletions cut 2 bases from V and 6 bases from J, with 15 bases between. The CDR3 extends over 15 amino acids. The chain uses TRBV7-2 and TRBJ2-3; perhaps TRBD1 as D (5 bases). Sequencing used PBMCs. The sequence was obtained from a human donor in good health. The CDR3 DNA follows: TGTGCCAGCAGCTTATCGCCCACTAAGGGGGATACGCAGTATTTT. Translating it yields CASSLSPTKGDTQYF. Using reference TRBV7-2 and TRBJ2-3 for the parts outside the CDR3, the full variable domain is GAGVSQSPSNKVTEKGKDVELRCDPISGHTALYWYRQSLGQGLEFLIYFQGNSAPDKSGLPSDRFSAERTGGSVSTLTIQRTQQEDSAVYLCASSLSPTKGDTQYFGPGTRLTVL.